Each of the 7 T cell receptor beta chains below was sequenced from the same sample in a study of T cell responses to AZD1222 COVID-19 vaccine. Clones were sequenced by immunoSEQ multiplex PCR, and TCRdb holds only the in-frame ones, with some missing. The sample yields 200,000 to 250,000 clones, about 95% seen once. This specimen was peripheral blood, taken 28 days after the second dose of the MenACWY control vaccine. These receptor sequences come from an adult who received the MenACWY meningococcal vaccine as a control.

The genes are TRBV9 and TRBJ2-6; D is uncertain. Germline values: CDR1 SGDLS, CDR2 YYNGEE. The length of the CDR3 is 14 residues. V lost 2 bases to trimming and J lost 0 bases, with 3 bases between them. Here the CDR3 reads CASSVGSGANVLTF. CDR3 DNA sequence: TGTGCCAGCAGCGTCGGCTCTGGGGCCAACGTCCTGACTTTC.

This rearrangement joins TRBV7-9 to TRBJ2-1, with D possibly being TRBD1 or TRBD2 (5 bases each). The CDR3 covers 15 residues. Trimming stripped 1 base from V and 3 bases from J, with 10 bases between. Germline V gene lookup returns CDR1 SEHNR and CDR2 FQNEAQ (reference sequence). The CDR3 region has the DNA TGTGCCAGCAGCTTAGGGGGGTCCCTCTACAATGAGCAGTTCTTC. Encoded protein: CASSLGGSLYNEQFF.

The chain employs TRBV18 and TRBJ2-3; tentatively, D is TRBD1 (5 bases). The CDR3 is 15 amino acids. Looked up from germline, CDR1 is KGHSH and CDR2 is LQKENI. Trimming removed 6 bases from V and 4 bases from J, with 17 bases in between. This chain's CDR3 is CASSLNSQGADTQYF. In DNA form, the CDR3 reads TGTGCCAGCTCTCTCAATTCCCAGGGTGCAGATACGCAGTATTTT.

The rearrangement links TRBV6-5 to TRBJ1-3, with D possibly being TRBD1 (6 bases). Trimming stripped 6 bases from V and 0 bases from J, with 12 bases between. CDR3 size: 15 residues. Germline lookup yields CDR1 MNHEY and CDR2 SVGAGI. The CDR3 reads CASSSDSNSGNTIYF. Written as DNA, the CDR3 is TGTGCCAGCAGCTCGGACAGTAACTCTGGAAACACCATATATTTT.

This chain links TRBV28 with TRBJ1-5; tentatively, D is TRBD1 (5 bases). This CDR3 is 13 amino acids long. Germline V lookup: CDR1 MDHEN, CDR2 SYDVKM. The V end lost 6 bases, the J end lost 6 bases, and 12 bases lay between the germline ends. CDR3: CASSYGASQPQHF. The CDR3 DNA is TGTGCCAGCAGCTACGGGGCCAGTCAGCCCCAGCATTTT.

The chain couples TRBV6-5 to TRBJ1-2; the D gene is possibly TRBD1 (6 bases). The germline V gene has CDR1 MNHEY and CDR2 SVGAGI. This CDR3 comprises 14 residues. Between the trimmed V and J ends, which lost 6 bases and 0 bases, there was a span of 11 bases. This CDR3 reads CASRSWDTNYGYTF. CDR3 sequence (DNA): TGTGCCAGCAGGTCCTGGGACACTAACTATGGCTACACCTTC.

This clone is a singleton in its sample. V is TRBV6-5 and J is TRBJ1-3; 9 nucleotides line up with TRBD1. The V segment lost 5 bases and the J segment 3 bases; nucleotides outside the gene matches: 5. Per the germline V gene, CDR1 is MNHEY and CDR2 is SVGAGI. The CDR3 runs to 15 residues. CDR3 sequence reads: CASSPGQGNGNTIYF. In DNA form, the CDR3 reads TGTGCCAGCAGTCCGGGACAGGGAAATGGAAACACCATATATTTT.